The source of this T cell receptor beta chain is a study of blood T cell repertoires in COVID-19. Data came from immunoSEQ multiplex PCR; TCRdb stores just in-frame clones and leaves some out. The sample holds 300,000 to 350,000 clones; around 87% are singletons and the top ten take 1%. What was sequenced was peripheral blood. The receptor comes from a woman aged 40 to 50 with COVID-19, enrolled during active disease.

The CDR3 DNA is TGTGCCAGCAGCAGCATACAGGGGGCTGAAGCTTTCTTT. This codes for CASSSIQGAEAFF. The chain couples TRBV12-3 or TRBV12-4 to TRBJ1-1, with 8 bases matching TRBD1. This CDR3 contains 13 residues. The ends lost 6 bases at V and 6 bases at J; junction bases unmatched: 6.